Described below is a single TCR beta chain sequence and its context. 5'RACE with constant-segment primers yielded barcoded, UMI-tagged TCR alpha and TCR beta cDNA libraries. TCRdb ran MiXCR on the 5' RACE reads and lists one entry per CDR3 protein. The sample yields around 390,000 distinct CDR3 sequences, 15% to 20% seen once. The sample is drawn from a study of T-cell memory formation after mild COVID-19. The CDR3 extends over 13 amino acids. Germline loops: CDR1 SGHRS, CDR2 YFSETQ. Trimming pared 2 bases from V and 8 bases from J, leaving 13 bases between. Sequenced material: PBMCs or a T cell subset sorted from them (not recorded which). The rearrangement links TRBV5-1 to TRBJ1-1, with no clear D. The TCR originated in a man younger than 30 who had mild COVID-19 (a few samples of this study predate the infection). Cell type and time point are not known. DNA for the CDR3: TGCGCCAGCAGCTTTGGGTCCGGGCCCGAAGCTTTCTTT. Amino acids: CASSFGSGPEAFF.